These 30 T cell receptor beta chains share one sample of origin, sequenced in a study of chemoradiotherapy in HPV16-positive cancers. Assay: immunoSEQ multiplex PCR; the TCRdb copy retains only in-frame clones and omits some. The sample has approximately 3,300 clones; roughly 90% are singletons. This material consisted of tumor tissue, taken from a patient who underwent chemoradiotherapy. Source of these receptors: a human donor with HPV-associated anogenital cancer.

For the CDR3, the DNA is TGTGCCAGCAGTGAAGAGTCCGCCGGGGTAGCGGGCGGGGGCTACGAGCAGTACTTC. Amino acid sequence: CASSEESAGVAGGGYEQYF. The V call is TRBV6-1, the J call TRBJ2-7, with 7 bases aligning to TRBD2. The CDR3 is 19 amino acids. V dropped 1 base and J dropped 3; count of bases not matched to a gene: 18. In germline, CDR1 is MNHNS, CDR2 SASEGT.

This chain joins TRBV20-1 and TRBJ2-1; the D call may be TRBD1 or TRBD2 (5 bases each). The CDR3 covers 11 residues. From germline, CDR1 is DFQATT and CDR2 SNEGSKA (reference sequence). V was cut by 6 bases and J by 7 bases, with 10 bases left in between. The CDR3 sequence is CSALGANEQFF. CDR3 coding DNA: TGCAGTGCGCTCGGGGCGAATGAGCAGTTCTTC.

This clone was seen once. CDR3 residues: CASSFLRGQTYQETQYF. The CDR3 nucleotides read TGTGCCAGCAGCTTTTTACGGGGACAGACGTACCAAGAGACCCAGTACTTC. The gene calls are TRBV11-2 and TRBJ2-5, with 7 bases that match TRBD1. Germline loops: CDR1 SGHAT, CDR2 FQNNGV. After removal of 3 bases from V and 0 bases from J, the junction contained 10 bases not matched to a gene. The CDR3 sequence is 17 residues long.

The chain uses TRBV4-2 and TRBJ2-1; the match to TRBD2 covers 10 bases. Germline-derived CDR1 and CDR2 are LGHNA and YNFKEQ. The junction had 6 bases not matched to a gene; V was cut back by 0 bases and J by 4 bases. The CDR3 covers 17 residues. The CDR3 sequence: CASSQDLRTSGYNEQFF. Written as DNA, the CDR3 is TGTGCCAGCAGCCAAGATCTCCGGACTAGCGGATACAATGAGCAGTTCTTC.

This sequence joins TRBV7-9 and TRBJ2-7; 8 nucleotides align to TRBD2. V shed 3 bases, J shed 5 bases, and the junction held 12 bases outside the gene matches. The germline gives CDR1 SEHNR, CDR2 FQNEAQ (reference sequence). The CDR3 is made up of 16 amino acids. The CDR3 protein is CASSFVGERETDEQYF. The CDR3 coding sequence is TGTGCCAGCAGCTTTGTTGGGGAGCGGGAGACCGACGAGCAGTACTTC. Combining the CDR3 with reference TRBV7-9 and TRBJ2-7 gives the whole variable domain DTGVSQNPRHKITKRGQNVTFRCDPISEHNRLYWYRQTLGQGPEFLTYFQNEAQLEKSRLLSDRFSAERPKGSFSTLEIQRTEQGDSAMYLCASSFVGERETDEQYFGPGTRLTVT.

CDR3 protein: CASRPGQGRTGELFF. CDR3 coding DNA: TGTGCCAGCAGACCTGGACAGGGGAGAACCGGGGAGCTGTTTTTT. The V call is TRBV9, the J call TRBJ2-2; TRBD1 aligns across 9 bases. CDR3 length: 15 residues. Germline CDR1 SGDLS, CDR2 YYNGEE. The V segment lost 5 bases and the J segment 5 bases; nucleotides outside the gene matches: 7. Looking up the rest from reference TRBV9 and TRBJ2-2 gives the full variable domain: DSGVTQTPKHLITATGQRVTLRCSPRSGDLSVYWYQQSLDQGLQFLIQYYNGEERAKGNILERFSAQQFPDLHSELNLSSLELGDSALYFCASRPGQGRTGELFFGEGSRLTVL.

By proportion, this clone is large. The rearrangement links TRBV6-5 to TRBJ1-2; 7 nucleotides line up with TRBD1. The CDR3 has 13 amino acids. CDR1 and CDR2 (germline): MNHEY, SVGAGI. The V segment lost 7 bases and the J segment 4 bases; nucleotides outside the gene matches: 6. Here the CDR3 reads CASKATGFYGYTF. CDR3 coding DNA: TGTGCCAGCAAAGCGACAGGGTTCTATGGCTACACCTTC.

This clone was observed a handful of times. The junction departs from germline at one end; a sequencing error may be responsible. The V call is TRBV7-9, the J call TRBJ1-3; no definite D call. The CDR3 is made up of 12 amino acids. The germline V gene has CDR1 SEHNR and CDR2 FQNEAQ (reference sequence). This CDR3 reads CASSIAGNTIYF. As DNA, the CDR3 is TGTGCCAGCAGCATAGCAGGAAACACCATATATTTT.

This chain connects TRBV5-4 to TRBJ2-5; a weak D match, TRBD2 (5 bases). The CDR3 is made up of 14 amino acids. Germline V gene lookup returns CDR1 SGHNT and CDR2 YYREEE (reference sequence). With 1 base removed from V and 3 bases from J, the gap between germline ends came to 10 bases. CDR3 sequence reads: CASSLSPAEETQYF. CDR3 DNA: TGTGCCAGCAGCTTGAGCCCAGCGGAAGAGACCCAGTACTTC.

The chain couples TRBV7-9 to TRBJ1-2; no reliable D call. Germline V lookup: CDR1 SEHNR, CDR2 FQNEAQ (reference sequence). V was cut by 1 base and J by 6 bases, with 12 bases left in between. The CDR3 contains 14 residues. The CDR3: CASSLVAARDGYTF. The CDR3 DNA is TGTGCCAGCAGCTTAGTGGCGGCGAGGGATGGCTACACCTTC.

This sequence joins TRBV9 and TRBJ2-2, with D uncertain. Germline V gene sequence: CDR1 SGDLS, CDR2 YYNGEE. CDR3 length: 15 amino acids. V was shortened by 4 bases and J by 2 bases, with 12 bases between the two germline ends. In DNA form, the CDR3 reads TGTGCCAGCAGCTCCGAAGGGCTCAACACCGGGGAGCTGTTTTTT. Translation gives CASSSEGLNTGELFF.

V is TRBV6-5 and J is TRBJ1-5; TRBD1 matches at 8 bases. V dropped 2 bases and J dropped 3; count of bases not matched to a gene: 6. Germline assignment: CDR1 MNHEY and CDR2 SVGAGI. This CDR3 is built from 16 residues. The CDR3 loop reads CASSYARTGINQPQHF. DNA for the CDR3: TGTGCCAGCAGTTACGCCAGGACAGGGATCAATCAGCCCCAGCATTTT.

In DNA, the CDR3 is TGTGCCAGCAGCTTAAGGAGCGGGGGGGCCCCGAGGGATACGCAGTATTTT. Translation gives CASSLRSGGAPRDTQYF. The chain has TRBV11-2 and TRBJ2-3; 10 bases match TRBD2. V shed 2 bases, J shed 6 bases, and the junction held 11 bases outside the gene matches. Looked up from germline, CDR1 is SGHAT and CDR2 is FQNNGV. This CDR3 has 17 residues.

The V call is TRBV4-1, the J call TRBJ2-3; TRBD2 might be the D (5 bases). V was cut by 4 bases and J by 4 bases, with 15 bases left in between. CDR3 length: 15 amino acids. The germline V gene encodes CDR1 MGHRA and CDR2 YSYEKL. The CDR3 DNA reads TGCGCCAGCAGCCCCTCCGAGGGCCGGGCAGATACGCAGTATTTT. Translation: CASSPSEGRADTQYF.

This sequence joins TRBV6-1 and TRBJ1-6; TRBD1 is a possible D gene (5 bases). Trimming removed 2 bases at V and 7 bases at J, with 12 bases between. The CDR3 has 15 residues. Germline V gene lookup returns CDR1 MNHNS and CDR2 SASEGT. In DNA form, the CDR3 reads TGTGCCAGCAGTGAATCGGGGGGGACCAATTCACCCCTCCACTTT. Amino acid sequence: CASSESGGTNSPLHF.

V is TRBV7-3 and J is TRBJ2-5; 9 bases are a match to TRBD2. V was clipped by 5 bases and J by 5 bases; unmatched bases: 9. CDR3 length: 15 amino acids. CDR1 is SGHTA, CDR2 FQGTGA, per germline. The DNA of the CDR3 is TGTGCCAGCAGCCCCGCGGGGGGGCTGGGGGAGACCCAGTACTTC. Translating gives CASSPAGGLGETQYF.

CDR3 nucleotides: TGTGCCAGCAGCGGTCAGACAGGGTGGCGGGAGCAGTTCTTC. Amino acids: CASSGQTGWREQFF. This rearrangement joins TRBV7-9 to TRBJ2-1; 7 positions match TRBD1. This CDR3 has 14 amino acids. V lost 5 bases and J lost 10; bases outside the gene matches: 11. The germline V gene encodes CDR1 SEHNR and CDR2 FQNEAQ (reference sequence).

The CDR3 region is CASSESGITSSGNTIYF. In nucleotides, the CDR3 is TGCGCCAGCAGTGAGTCGGGGATTACGAGCTCTGGAAACACCATATATTTT. The chain couples TRBV10-1 to TRBJ1-3; D gene uncertain. This CDR3 has 17 residues. Looked up from germline, CDR1 is WNHNN and CDR2 is SYGVQD (reference sequence). V lost 0 bases and J 0 bases, leaving 12 bases between the germline ends.

The J gene is TRBJ2-1, the V gene TRBV30, with a possible D match to TRBD2 (5 bases). V lost 3 bases to trimming and J lost 8 bases, with 14 bases between them. This CDR3 region has 13 residues. Germline V gene data show CDR1 as GTSNPN and CDR2 as SVGIG (reference sequence). The CDR3, as DNA: TGTGCCTGGAGCGCCCCCTGGGGAGATGAGCAGTTCTTC. Its protein is CAWSAPWGDEQFF.

This clone was picked up one time. The chain joins TRBV6-6 to TRBJ2-4; possible D gene TRBD2, 5 bases. The CDR3 contains 14 residues. V was cut by 6 bases and J by 3 bases, with 12 bases left in between. CDR1 and CDR2 (germline): MNHNY, SVGAGI (reference sequence). Here the CDR3 reads CASSYSDGKNIQYF. CDR3 DNA sequence: TGTGCCAGCAGCTATAGCGACGGCAAAAACATTCAGTACTTC.

The rearrangement links TRBV29-1 to TRBJ2-1; D unresolved. This CDR3 contains 14 residues. Germline lookup yields CDR1 SQVTM and CDR2 ANQGSEA. Trimming left V 7 bases short and J 3 bases short, with 16 bases between. CDR3 sequence: CSAEDRPIYNEQFF. CDR3 coding DNA: TGCAGCGCCGAGGACCGTCCGATCTACAATGAGCAGTTCTTC.

The chain has TRBV2 and TRBJ1-2; 7 bases are a match to TRBD1. The CDR3 totals 13 residues. V was clipped by 3 bases and J by 8 bases; unmatched bases: 6. The germline CDR1 and CDR2 sequences are SNHLY and FYNNEI. CDR3 region: CASSDPGGEGYTF. DNA for the CDR3: TGTGCCAGCAGTGATCCAGGGGGTGAGGGCTACACCTTC. Full variable domain (missing parts from reference TRBV2 and TRBJ1-2): EPEVTQTPSHQVTQMGQEVILRCVPISNHLYFYWYRQILGQKVEFLVSFYNNEISEKSEIFDDQFSVERPDGSNFTLKIRSTKLEDSAMYFCASSDPGGEGYTFGSGTRLTVV.

CDR3 in amino acids: CASSVGSGGYEQYF. CDR3 DNA sequence: TGTGCCAGCAGCGTAGGGAGTGGGGGATACGAGCAGTACTTC. The gene calls are TRBV9 and TRBJ2-7, with D perhaps being TRBD1 or TRBD2 (5 bases each). Trimming took 0 bases from V and 4 from J, leaving 11 bases between them. Per germline, CDR1 SGDLS and CDR2 YYNGEE. There are 14 residues in the CDR3.

This chain links TRBV13 with TRBJ2-7; 9 nucleotides agree with TRBD1. The length of the CDR3 is 16 residues. From germline, CDR1 is PRHDT and CDR2 FYEKMQ (reference sequence). V lost 3 bases, J lost 2 bases, and 8 bases stayed unmatched. The CDR3 loop reads CASSFYTGGDPYEQYF. CDR3 DNA: TGTGCCAGCAGCTTCTATACAGGGGGCGACCCCTACGAGCAGTACTTC. Filled out from reference TRBV13 and TRBJ2-7, the complete variable domain reads AAGVIQSPRHLIKEKRETATLKCYPIPRHDTVYWYQQGPGQDPQFLISFYEKMQSDKGSIPDRFSAQQFSDYHSELNMSSLELGDSALYFCASSFYTGGDPYEQYFGPGTRLTVT.

The V and J genes are TRBV6-5 and TRBJ1-2; 11 bases match TRBD1. The germline V gene has CDR1 MNHEY and CDR2 SVGAGI. The CDR3 runs to 15 residues. V gave up 6 bases and J gave up 4 bases; unmatched junction bases: 7. The CDR3 loop reads CASRSRTGGFYGYTF. The CDR3 nucleotides read TGTGCCAGCAGGTCTAGGACAGGGGGCTTCTATGGCTACACCTTC.

J is TRBJ1-4 and V is TRBV15; D call uncertain. Germline CDR1 is LNHNV and CDR2 is YYDKDF (reference sequence). This CDR3 has 13 residues. V lost 3 bases to trimming and J lost 8 bases, with 10 bases between them. The CDR3 loop reads CATSRDIGEKLFF. The CDR3 bases are TGTGCCACCAGCAGGGATATAGGCGAAAAACTGTTTTTT.

This rearrangement joins TRBV6-5 to TRBJ2-5; weak D call: TRBD2 (6 bases). The ends were cut back, 4 bases at V and 10 bases at J, with 10 bases in the middle. Per the germline V gene, CDR1 is MNHEY and CDR2 is SVGAGI. CDR3 length equals 11 residues. This chain's CDR3 is CASSSQGGQYF. Here the CDR3 DNA reads TGTGCCAGCAGTTCCCAGGGAGGCCAGTACTTC.

The chain uses TRBV5-6 and TRBJ2-1, with a weak D call TRBD2 (6 bases). Germline CDR1 is SGHDT and CDR2 is YYEEEE. The V and J ends lost 2 bases and 11 bases respectively, with 8 bases between them. The CDR3 spans 11 residues. The CDR3 region has the DNA TGTGCCAGCAGCTTCGGACTAAAGCAGTTCTTC. It translates to CASSFGLKQFF.

In this sample, this clone turned up once. The chain uses TRBV29-1 and TRBJ1-5; possible D gene TRBD1, 5 bases. Germline values: CDR1 SQVTM, CDR2 ANQGSEA. V lost 6 bases to trimming and J lost 5 bases, with 11 bases between them. CDR3 length equals 12 residues. The CDR3 here is CSVGQLDQPQHF. The DNA of the CDR3 is TGCAGCGTAGGACAACTAGATCAGCCCCAGCATTTT.

This chain connects TRBV27 to TRBJ2-1; 14 positions agree with TRBD2. This CDR3 spans 15 amino acids. V dropped 5 bases and J dropped 12; count of bases not matched to a gene: 9. Per the germline V gene, CDR1 is MNHEY and CDR2 is SMNVEV (reference sequence). CDR3 loop: CASSRPGLAGERQFF. For the CDR3, the DNA is TGTGCCAGCAGTAGACCGGGACTAGCGGGAGAGCGGCAGTTCTTC.